In its sample, the clone carrying this T cell receptor (beta chain) is medium-sized. The data derive from a study of spatial heterogeneity in lung cancer. Individual TCR cDNA molecules each bore their own unique molecular identifier. TCRdb itself ran the 5' RACE reads through MiXCR, one entry per CDR3 protein. The sample consists of approximately 9,000 distinct CDR3 sequences, approximately 4.9% of them appearing once. Sample time point: sample taken at primary tumor resection. The sequenced material consisted of unsorted whole RNA from tumor, nontumor lung or frozen PBMC. Germline CDR1 ENHRY, CDR2 SYGVKD. Unmatched junction bases numbered 6, after V lost 10 bases and J lost 2 bases. The CDR3 covers 13 residues.

The chain combines TRBV10-3 with TRBJ2-5, with TRBD1 identical over 8 bases. Sequencing used PBMCs, obtained at surgery. The TCR was taken from a male donor with early-stage non-small cell lung cancer. The CDR3 spells CASGTGEQETQYF. DNA of the CDR3: TGTGCCAGCGGGACAGGAGAGCAAGAGACCCAGTACTTC.